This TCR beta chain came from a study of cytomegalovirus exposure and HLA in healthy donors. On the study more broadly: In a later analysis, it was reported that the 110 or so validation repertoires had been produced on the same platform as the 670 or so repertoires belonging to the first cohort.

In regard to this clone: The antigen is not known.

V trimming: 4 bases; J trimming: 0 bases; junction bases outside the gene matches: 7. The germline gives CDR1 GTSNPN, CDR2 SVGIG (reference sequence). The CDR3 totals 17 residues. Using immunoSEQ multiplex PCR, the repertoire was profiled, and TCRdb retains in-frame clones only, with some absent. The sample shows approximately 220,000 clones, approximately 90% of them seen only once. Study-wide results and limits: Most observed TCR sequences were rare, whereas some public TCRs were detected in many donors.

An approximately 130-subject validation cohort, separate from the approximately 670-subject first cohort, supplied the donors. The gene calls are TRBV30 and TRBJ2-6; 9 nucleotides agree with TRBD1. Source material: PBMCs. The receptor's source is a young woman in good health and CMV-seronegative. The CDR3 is CAWTGTGTNSGANVLTF. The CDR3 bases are TGTGCCTGGACCGGGACAGGGACCAACTCTGGGGCCAACGTCCTGACTTTC.